Below, 31 T cell receptor beta chains from the same sample are listed, as sequenced in a study of CD8 T cells in ankylosing spondylitis. TCRdb reprocessed the 5' RACE reads via MiXCR and lists one record per CDR3 protein. The data show 150,000 to 200,000 distinct CDR3 sequences, 15% to 20% seen once. Source material: blood, either unsorted or a sorted T cell fraction (not recorded which). These receptors were obtained from a male donor with ankylosing spondylitis or in good health (not recorded which).

This clonotype was recorded many times. This chain links TRBV28 with TRBJ2-7; D is ambiguous. CDR1 is MDHEN, CDR2 SYDVKM, per germline. V was shortened by 7 bases and J by 2 bases, with 9 bases between the two germline ends. The CDR3 extends over 12 amino acids. CDR3 sequence reads: CASTRTPYEQYF. CDR3 DNA sequence: TGTGCCAGCACCAGGACCCCCTACGAGCAGTACTTC.

This clonotype was counted many times. V gene TRBV29-1 combines with J gene TRBJ2-7, with 9 bases aligning to TRBD2. Germline loops: CDR1 SQVTM, CDR2 ANQGSEA. V shed 3 bases and J 6 bases; nucleotides not matched to a gene: 9. The CDR3 sequence is 14 residues long. The CDR3 loop reads CSVDLSGSGGEQYF. The CDR3 bases are TGCAGCGTTGACCTTAGCGGGAGTGGAGGCGAGCAGTACTTC.

The rearrangement joins TRBV28 to TRBJ1-1, with D maybe TRBD1 (6 bases). Trimming pared 10 bases from V and 1 base from J, leaving 16 bases between. Germline V gene data show CDR1 as MDHEN and CDR2 as SYDVKM. The CDR3 totals 14 residues. The CDR3, as DNA: TGTGCCACCTTAAGGGGGGGGTGGAACACTGAAGCTTTCTTT. As protein: CATLRGGWNTEAFF.

This clonotype was observed many times. The chain is built from TRBV12-3 or TRBV12-4 and TRBJ2-2; D tentatively fits TRBD1 or TRBD2 (5 bases each). The length of the CDR3 is 17 residues. V lost 4 bases to trimming and J lost 4 bases, with 19 bases between them. This CDR3 is CASSSLPGPRSTGELFF. DNA for the CDR3: TGTGCCAGCAGTTCACTCCCGGGACCCCGATCCACCGGGGAGCTGTTTTTT.

The chain is built from TRBV6-2 or TRBV6-3 and TRBJ1-2; D gene uncertain. The V gene's germline CDR1 is MNHEY and CDR2 SVGEGT. V lost 3 bases, J lost 8 bases, and 13 bases lay in between. The CDR3 is 13 residues long. For the CDR3, the DNA is TGTGCCAGCAGTTATCTCCTGGGAGCAGGCTACACCTTC. Translating gives CASSYLLGAGYTF.

The table lists this clonotype with a few counts. The chain has TRBV29-1 and TRBJ2-2; D remains ambiguous. The V end lost 4 bases, the J end lost 0 bases, and 9 bases lay between the germline ends. Per germline, CDR1 SQVTM and CDR2 ANQGSEA. The CDR3 extends over 14 amino acids. In DNA form, the CDR3 reads TGCAGCGTTGTATTCCGCACGAACACCGGGGAGCTGTTTTTT. Residues: CSVVFRTNTGELFF.

This clonotype was counted between two and nine times. V usage is TRBV12-5 and J usage is TRBJ2-6, with 10 bases fitting TRBD1. The CDR3 is 13 amino acids. V lost 10 bases to trimming and J lost 12 bases; unmatched junction nucleotides: 9. Germline V gene data show CDR1 as LGHNT and CDR2 as FRNRAP. CDR3 nucleotides: TGTGCTACCTTCCGGGACAGGGGACCCGTCCTGACTTTC. It yields the protein CATFRDRGPVLTF.

Many counts were recorded for this clonotype. This chain uses TRBV20-1 with TRBJ2-3, with 9 positions matching TRBD2. After removal of 6 bases from V and 4 bases from J, the junction contained 11 bases not matched to a gene. Germline lookup yields CDR1 DFQATT and CDR2 SNEGSKA (reference sequence). CDR3 length: 15 residues. The CDR3 spells CSATGASGRSDTQYF. DNA for the CDR3: TGCAGTGCCACAGGGGCAAGCGGGAGGTCAGATACGCAGTATTTT.

V and J are TRBV7-9 and TRBJ1-1; D is unclear. Germline lookup yields CDR1 SEHNR and CDR2 FQNEAQ (reference sequence). This CDR3 region has 16 residues. The germline V and J ends were trimmed by 1 base and 5 bases, with 17 bases remaining between them. CDR3 region: CASSLEGGSLGTEAFF. DNA for the CDR3: TGTGCCAGCAGCTTAGAGGGTGGCAGCCTGGGAACTGAAGCTTTCTTT.

The rearrangement joins TRBV7-9 to TRBJ1-1; 7 nucleotides agree with TRBD1. Germline CDR1 reads SEHNR; CDR2 reads FQNEAQ (reference sequence). Trimming removed 1 base from V and 8 bases from J; junction bases left unmatched: 13. The CDR3 covers 16 residues. CDR3 sequence reads: CASSLGQGGARYEAFF. The CDR3, as DNA: TGTGCCAGCAGCTTAGGACAGGGAGGGGCCCGATACGAAGCTTTCTTT. The variable domain in full, with the rest retrieved from reference TRBV7-9 and TRBJ1-1, is DTGVSQNPRHKITKRGQNVTFRCDPISEHNRLYWYRQTLGQGPEFLTYFQNEAQLEKSRLLSDRFSAERPKGSFSTLEIQRTEQGDSAMYLCASSLGQGGARYEAFFGQGTRLTVV.

The chain links TRBV7-9 to TRBJ2-7, with 8 bases fitting TRBD1. Trimming cost V 8 bases and J 4 bases; bases outside gene matches: 7. The CDR3 length is 13 residues. Germline CDR1 SEHNR, CDR2 FQNEAQ (reference sequence). The CDR3 DNA reads TGTGCCAGCCATGTGACAGGGGAGTACGAGCAGTACTTC. Amino acid sequence: CASHVTGEYEQYF.

In this sample, this clonotype turned up many times. This chain links TRBV5-1 with TRBJ2-5; D not resolved. Trimming removed 3 bases from V and 3 bases from J, with 12 bases in between. This CDR3 has 14 amino acids. The germline CDR1 and CDR2 sequences are SGHRS and YFSETQ. In DNA, the CDR3 is TGCGCCAGCAGCTGGACGGGCCCAAAAGAGACCCAGTACTTC. It is translated as CASSWTGPKETQYF.

This clonotype was counted only a few times. The chain has TRBV9 and TRBJ2-3; D is unresolved. This CDR3 region has 13 residues. The V gene lost 0 bases and the J gene lost 6 bases, with 8 bases spanning the gap. CDR1 is SGDLS and CDR2 is YYNGEE in the germline V gene. This CDR3 reads CASSVEVGDTQYF. Here the CDR3 DNA reads TGTGCCAGCAGCGTAGAGGTTGGGGATACGCAGTATTTT.

This clonotype was found many times. The genes are TRBV4-1 and TRBJ1-2; tentative D call: TRBD1 (5 bases). Germline-derived CDR1 and CDR2 are MGHRA and YSYEKL. Trimming took 5 bases from V and 3 from J, leaving 16 bases between them. The CDR3 loop spans 15 amino acids. For the CDR3, the DNA is TGCGCCAGCAGCTCGTGGACCCGGGGGGACTATGGCTACACCTTC. Translation: CASSSWTRGDYGYTF.

This chain joins TRBV6-2 or TRBV6-3 and TRBJ2-7, with a possible D match to TRBD2 (5 bases). Germline V gene sequence: CDR1 MNHEY, CDR2 SVGEGT. Trimming cost V 11 bases and J 1 base, with 12 bases left between them. The CDR3 has 12 amino acids. The CDR3 loop is CASQTGSYEQYF. The CDR3 bases are TGTGCCTCTCAAACGGGGTCCTACGAGCAGTACTTC.

This clonotype was seen many times. CDR3 nucleotides: TGTGCCAGCAGCCTTGCGGGACTAAAATCCTCCTACGAGCAGTACTTC. It is translated as CASSLAGLKSSYEQYF. The gene calls are TRBV28 and TRBJ2-7; TRBD2 matches at 7 bases. Germline V gene data show CDR1 as MDHEN and CDR2 as SYDVKM. The CDR3 spans 16 residues. Trimming at V came to 6 bases and at J to 0 bases, leaving 11 bases not matched to a gene.

This clonotype was found a few times. The V call is TRBV6-2 or TRBV6-3, the J call TRBJ1-5; 8 bases are a match to TRBD1. Germline-derived CDR1 and CDR2 are MNHEY and SVGEGT. The CDR3 has 15 residues. V dropped 0 bases and J dropped 7; count of bases not matched to a gene: 5. The CDR3 reads CASSYSATGGQPQHF. The CDR3 DNA sequence: TGTGCCAGCAGTTACTCGGCAACAGGGGGACAGCCCCAGCATTTT.

The rearrangement links TRBV29-1 to TRBJ1-1; D is undetermined. The CDR3 loop spans 10 amino acids. Germline V CDR1 and CDR2: SQVTM, ANQGSEA. Deletions cut 4 bases from V and 8 bases from J, with 8 bases between. The CDR3 DNA reads TGCAGCGTTGTTGGTATCGAAGCTTTCTTT. Its translation: CSVVGIEAFF. Full variable domain (remainder filled in from reference TRBV29-1 and TRBJ1-1): SAVISQKPSRDICQRGTSLTIQCQVDSQVTMMFWYRQQPGQSLTLIATANQGSEATYESGFVIDKFPISRPNLTFSTLTVSNMSPEDSSIYLCSVVGIEAFFGQGTRLTVV.

The gene calls are TRBV5-6 and TRBJ1-2, with 9 bases identical to TRBD1. V lost 4 bases to trimming and J lost 5 bases; unmatched junction nucleotides: 3. CDR1 and CDR2 (germline): SGHDT, YYEEEE. CDR3 length equals 13 residues. CDR3 DNA: TGTGCCAGCAGCCGACAGGGGGGGTATGGCTACACCTTC. The encoded protein is CASSRQGGYGYTF.

This clonotype showed up just a few times. J is TRBJ2-2 and V is TRBV5-6; 7 bases agree with TRBD2. The germline V gene encodes CDR1 SGHDT and CDR2 YYEEEE. The length of the CDR3 is 18 residues. Trimming took 2 bases from V and 2 from J; bases not matched to a gene: 12. The CDR3, as DNA: TGTGCCAGCAGCTTCCGCCTTATTAGCGGGCCTAACACCGGGGAGCTGTTTTTT. This translates into CASSFRLISGPNTGELFF.

This clonotype was detected ten times or more. The rearrangement uses TRBV6-5 and TRBJ2-7, with 10 bases matching TRBD2. The CDR3 contains 14 residues. Germline loops: CDR1 MNHEY, CDR2 SVGAGI. Trimming cost V 4 bases and J 6 bases; bases outside gene matches: 6. The CDR3 is CASSSRGLASEQYF. The CDR3 nucleotides are TGTGCCAGCAGTTCGCGGGGACTAGCGTCCGAGCAGTACTTC.

This chain links TRBV30 with TRBJ2-1; the D is unclear. CDR1 is GTSNPN and CDR2 is SVGIG in the germline V gene (reference sequence). V gave up 1 base and J gave up 11 bases, with 12 bases separating them. This CDR3 contains 12 residues. The CDR3 reads CAWSDSGPKQFF. CDR3 coding DNA: TGTGCCTGGAGTGATTCTGGACCTAAGCAGTTCTTC.

V is TRBV6-1 and J is TRBJ2-3; 12 bases agree with TRBD2. Germline CDR1 reads MNHNS; CDR2 reads SASEGT. V shed 6 bases and J 5 bases; nucleotides not matched to a gene: 9. The CDR3 consists of 16 residues. The CDR3 here is CASRVAGLAGGDTQYF. CDR3 DNA sequence: TGTGCCAGCAGAGTAGCGGGACTAGCGGGCGGAGATACGCAGTATTTT.

The rearrangement links TRBV5-1 to TRBJ1-3; D gene ambiguous. Trimming took 0 bases from V and 0 from J, leaving 7 bases between them. The CDR3 is made up of 15 amino acids. CDR1 SGHRS and CDR2 YFSETQ come from the germline V gene. CDR3 in amino acids: CASSLDGPSGNTIYF. CDR3 nucleotide sequence: TGCGCCAGCAGCTTGGACGGACCCTCTGGAAACACCATATATTTT.

This chain links TRBV29-1 with TRBJ1-2; D gene unclear. The germline V gene has CDR1 SQVTM and CDR2 ANQGSEA. CDR3 size: 14 residues. The V gene lost 5 bases and the J gene lost 4 bases, with 17 bases spanning the gap. The CDR3 region has the DNA TGCAGCGTTCCCAACAGCGACCGAGGCTATGGCTACACCTTC. Its protein product is CSVPNSDRGYGYTF. Combining the CDR3 with reference TRBV29-1 and TRBJ1-2 gives the whole variable domain SAVISQKPSRDICQRGTSLTIQCQVDSQVTMMFWYRQQPGQSLTLIATANQGSEATYESGFVIDKFPISRPNLTFSTLTVSNMSPEDSSIYLCSVPNSDRGYGYTFGSGTRLTVV.

The chain uses TRBV29-1 and TRBJ1-5; perhaps TRBD1 as D (6 bases). Trimming cost V 4 bases and J 6 bases, with 10 bases left between them. Germline CDR1 SQVTM, CDR2 ANQGSEA. The CDR3 length is 12 residues. The CDR3: CSVAGVGQPQHF. The CDR3 nucleotides are TGCAGCGTTGCAGGGGTGGGTCAGCCCCAGCATTTT.

This clonotype turned up a few times. The chain combines TRBV7-2 with TRBJ2-5; no clear D. Trimming stripped 3 bases from V and 1 base from J, with 3 bases between. Per germline, CDR1 SGHTA and CDR2 FQGNSA. The CDR3 loop spans 12 amino acids. The CDR3 sequence: CASSLTQETQYF. Here the CDR3 DNA reads TGTGCCAGCAGCTTGACCCAAGAGACCCAGTACTTC.

The J gene is TRBJ2-3, the V gene TRBV7-2; tentative D call: TRBD2 (6 bases). This CDR3 is 14 amino acids long. The germline V and J ends were trimmed by 5 bases and 6 bases, with 15 bases remaining between them. Germline values: CDR1 SGHTA, CDR2 FQGNSA. CDR3 protein: CASSPASAYDTQYF. CDR3 coding DNA: TGTGCCAGCAGCCCAGCTAGCGCCTATGATACGCAGTATTTT.

The genes are TRBV7-2 and TRBJ2-3, with 10 bases that match TRBD2. The CDR3 is 17 residues long. V shed 4 bases and J 4 bases; nucleotides not matched to a gene: 11. CDR1 is SGHTA and CDR2 is FQGNSA in the germline V gene. CDR3 sequence (DNA): TGTGCCAGCAGCTCAGGGATCCTAGCGGGAGTCGCAGATACGCAGTATTTT. Translation gives CASSSGILAGVADTQYF.

This clonotype was found many times. V is TRBV29-1 and J is TRBJ1-2, with TRBD1 identical over 8 bases. Germline CDR1 reads SQVTM; CDR2 reads ANQGSEA. V lost 4 bases and J lost 3; bases outside the gene matches: 4. This CDR3 has 13 residues. The CDR3 loop reads CSVAAGQDYGYTF. The CDR3 DNA sequence: TGCAGCGTTGCCGCGGGACAGGACTATGGCTACACCTTC.

The chain joins TRBV2 to TRBJ2-5; TRBD1 might be the D (8 bases). CDR3 length equals 15 residues. The germline V gene encodes CDR1 SNHLY and CDR2 FYNNEI. Trimming removed 6 bases at V and 2 bases at J, with 16 bases between. The CDR3 nucleotides read TGTGCCAGCAGCGGACAGGGAGGGGCTCAAGAGACCCAGTACTTC. It yields the protein CASSGQGGAQETQYF.